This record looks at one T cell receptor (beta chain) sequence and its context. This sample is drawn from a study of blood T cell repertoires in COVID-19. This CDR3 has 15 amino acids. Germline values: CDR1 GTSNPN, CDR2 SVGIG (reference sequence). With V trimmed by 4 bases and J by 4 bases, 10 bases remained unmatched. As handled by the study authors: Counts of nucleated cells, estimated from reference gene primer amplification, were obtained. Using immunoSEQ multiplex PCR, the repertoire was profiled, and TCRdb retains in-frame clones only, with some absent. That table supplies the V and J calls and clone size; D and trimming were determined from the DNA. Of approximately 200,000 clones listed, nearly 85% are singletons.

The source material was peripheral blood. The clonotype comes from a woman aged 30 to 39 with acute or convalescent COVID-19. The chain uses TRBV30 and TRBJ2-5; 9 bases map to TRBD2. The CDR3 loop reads CAWNGAGGIAETQYF. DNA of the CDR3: TGTGCCTGGAACGGGGCGGGAGGGATAGCAGAGACCCAGTACTTC.